These T cell receptor beta chains were read from a single sample in a study of CD8 T cells in Susac syndrome. Using its own MiXCR run on the immunoSEQ multiplex PCR reads, TCRdb lists one record per CDR3 protein. The table lists roughly 200,000 distinct CDR3 sequences, approximately 94% of them singletons. Sequencing was carried out using CD4+ T cells from PBMCs. The receptors shown here come from a human donor in good health. The CDR3 runs from the conserved cysteine through the conserved F or W. A D gene is named only where the DNA matches it firmly. Rows may omit the clone size; those that give it use once, few, many or a size class.

size | D | J | V | CDR3 | DNA
- | - | TRBJ2-5 | TRBV29-1 | CSVELARQTQYF | TGCAGCGTTGAGTTAGCTAGGCAGACCCAGTACTTC
- | TRBD1 | TRBJ1-4 | TRBV27 | CASRDRVLNEKLFF | TGTGCCAGCAGAGACAGGGTCCTTAATGAAAAACTGTTTTTT
- | - | TRBJ2-7 | TRBV7-9 | CASSPGLEGYEQYF | TGTGCCAGCAGCCCCGGCCTGGAAGGCTACGAGCAGTACTTC
- | TRBD2 | TRBJ2-3 | TRBV12-3/TRBV12-4 | CASSYLLAGADTQYF | TGTGCCAGCAGTTACCTCTTAGCGGGAGCAGATACGCAGTATTTT
- | - | TRBJ2-5 | TRBV18 | CASSPAEETQYF | TGTGCCAGCTCTCCCGCCGAAGAGACCCAGTACTTC
- | TRBD1 | TRBJ1-1 | TRBV11-1 | CASSQSRQGTEAFF | TGTGCCAGCAGCCAATCTCGACAGGGCACTGAAGCTTTCTTT
- | - | TRBJ2-3 | TRBV6-5 | CASSYPIADTQYF | TGTGCCAGCAGTTACCCCATTGCGGATACGCAGTATTTT
- | TRBD2 | TRBJ2-1 | TRBV18 | CASSPTSGSGNEQFF | TGTGCCAGCTCCCCGACTAGCGGGAGTGGTAATGAGCAGTTCTTC
once | TRBD2 | TRBJ2-7 | TRBV3-1 | CASSQEPGLAFEQYF | TGTGCCAGCAGCCAAGAACCGGGACTAGCGTTCGAGCAGTACTTC
- | TRBD2 | TRBJ2-6 | TRBV7-3 | CASSLSAGAGANVLTF | TGTGCCAGCAGCTTATCAGCGGGAGCTGGGGCCAACGTCCTGACTTTC
- | - | TRBJ2-5 | TRBV29-1 | CSVASGAETQYF | TGCAGCGTTGCCTCAGGGGCGGAGACCCAGTACTTC
- | TRBD2 | TRBJ2-1 | TRBV12-3/TRBV12-4 | CANIPSGRSEQFF | TGTGCCAACATCCCGAGCGGGAGGAGTGAGCAGTTCTTC
- | - | TRBJ2-1 | TRBV20-1 | CSAVTDSLPTNEQFF | TGCAGTGCTGTCACGGACAGTTTACCTACTAATGAGCAGTTCTTC
- | - | TRBJ2-5 | TRBV29-1 | CSVENGETQYF | TGCAGCGTTGAGAACGGGGAGACCCAGTACTTC
- | TRBD1 | TRBJ2-3 | TRBV7-2 | CASSSGQVNTQYF | TGTGCCAGCAGCTCAGGACAGGTCAATACGCAGTATTTT
- | - | TRBJ1-5 | TRBV27 | CASSFSRGNQPQHF | TGTGCCAGCAGTTTTAGCCGGGGCAATCAGCCCCAGCATTTT
few | - | TRBJ2-1 | TRBV12-3/TRBV12-4 | CASSFFNEQFF | TGTGCCAGCAGTTTCTTCAATGAGCAGTTCTTC
- | - | TRBJ2-5 | TRBV25-1 | CASSEYRARVGETQYF | TGTGCCAGCAGTGAATATAGAGCCAGGGTGGGGGAGACCCAGTACTTC
- | - | TRBJ1-1 | TRBV29-1 | CSVASPGVTEAFF | TGCAGCGTTGCCAGCCCGGGGGTCACTGAAGCTTTCTTT